The 4 T cell receptor beta chains below were found in one sample sequenced in a study of blood T cell repertoires in COVID-19. Here immunoSEQ multiplex PCR was the method, and the copy in TCRdb shows in-frame clones only, minus some. The sample lists over 90,000 clones; approximately 88% were seen once. Sequenced input: peripheral blood. The source is a human donor in a cohort sampled during active COVID-19.

The gene calls are TRBV3-1 (or the pseudogene TRBV3-2) and TRBJ1-1, with 9 bases fitting TRBD1. Per germline, CDR1 LGHDT and CDR2 YNNKEL (reference sequence). This CDR3 has 12 amino acids. The V segment lost 8 bases and the J segment 5 bases; nucleotides outside the gene matches: 3. CDR3 region: CASGQGPTEAFF. The CDR3 nucleotides are TGTGCCAGCGGACAGGGGCCTACTGAAGCTTTCTTT.

Of note for this clone: Germline is not matched at one junction end, which may reflect a read error. The J gene is TRBJ2-1, the V gene TRBV11-2; possibly TRBD1 for D (6 bases). The CDR3 has 14 residues. The germline V gene encodes CDR1 SGHAT and CDR2 FQNNGV. This CDR3 is CASSLLGAGGLLVF. The CDR3 DNA follows: TGTGCCAGCAGCTTACTGGGGGCAGGTGGTCTTTTGGTCTTC.

This chain uses TRBV30 with TRBJ2-3, with D tentatively TRBD1 (6 bases). Trimming shortened V by 4 bases and J by 2 bases, and 10 bases separated the two germline ends. Germline V gives CDR1 GTSNPN, CDR2 SVGIG (reference sequence). The CDR3 is 13 residues long. The CDR3 nucleotides read TGTGCCTGGACTACAGGGAACACAGATACGCAGTATTTT. It yields the protein CAWTTGNTDTQYF. Drawing the rest from reference TRBV30 and TRBJ2-3, the complete variable domain is SQTIHQWPATLVQPVGSPLSLECTVEGTSNPNLYWYRQAAGRGLQLLFYSVGIGQISSEVPQNLSASRPQDRQFILSSKKLLLSDSGFYLCAWTTGNTDTQYFGPGTRLTVL.

V and J are TRBV5-4 and TRBJ1-1, with 7 bases that match TRBD1. The CDR3 is made up of 14 amino acids. Germline-derived CDR1 and CDR2 are SGHNT and YYREEE (reference sequence). Trimming took 0 bases from V and 12 from J; bases not matched to a gene: 11. CDR3 residues: CASSLVGTESSSFF. The CDR3 DNA is TGTGCCAGCAGCTTGGTAGGGACAGAGTCAAGTTCTTTCTTT.